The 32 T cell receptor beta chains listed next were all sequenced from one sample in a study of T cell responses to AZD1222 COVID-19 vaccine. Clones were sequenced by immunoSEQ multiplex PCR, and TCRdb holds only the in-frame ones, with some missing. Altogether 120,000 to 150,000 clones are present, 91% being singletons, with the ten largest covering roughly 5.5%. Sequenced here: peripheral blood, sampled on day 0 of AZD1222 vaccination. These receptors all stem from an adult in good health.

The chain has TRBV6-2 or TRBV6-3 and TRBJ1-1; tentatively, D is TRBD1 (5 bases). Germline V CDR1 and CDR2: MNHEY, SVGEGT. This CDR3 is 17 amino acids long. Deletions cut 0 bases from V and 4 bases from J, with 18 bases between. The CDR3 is CASSYSGYTGESTEAFF. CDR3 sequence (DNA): TGTGCCAGCAGTTACTCCGGGTATACAGGTGAGAGCACTGAAGCTTTCTTT.

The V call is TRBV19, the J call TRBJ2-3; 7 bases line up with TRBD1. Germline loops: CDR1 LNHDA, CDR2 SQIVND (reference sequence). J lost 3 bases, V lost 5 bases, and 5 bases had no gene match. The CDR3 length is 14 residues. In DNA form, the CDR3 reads TGTGCCAGTAGTTCCGGGACAGTGACAGATACGCAGTATTTT. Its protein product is CASSSGTVTDTQYF.

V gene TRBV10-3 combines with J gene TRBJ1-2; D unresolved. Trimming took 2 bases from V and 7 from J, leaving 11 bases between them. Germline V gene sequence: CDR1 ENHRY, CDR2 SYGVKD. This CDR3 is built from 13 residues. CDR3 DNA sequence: TGTGCCATCAGTGAGACTACGGGGTCTGGCTACACCTTC. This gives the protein CAISETTGSGYTF.

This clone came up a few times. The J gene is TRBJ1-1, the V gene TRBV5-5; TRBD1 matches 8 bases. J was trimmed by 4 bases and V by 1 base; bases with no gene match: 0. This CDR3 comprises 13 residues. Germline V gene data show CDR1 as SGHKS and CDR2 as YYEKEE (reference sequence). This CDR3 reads CASSLTGGTEAFF. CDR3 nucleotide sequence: TGTGCCAGCAGCTTGACAGGGGGCACTGAAGCTTTCTTT.

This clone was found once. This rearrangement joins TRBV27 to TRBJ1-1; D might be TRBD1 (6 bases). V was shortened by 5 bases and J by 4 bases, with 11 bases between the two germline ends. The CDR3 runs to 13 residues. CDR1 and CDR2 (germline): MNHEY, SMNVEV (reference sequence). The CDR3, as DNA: TGTGCCAGCAGTCTAAGGGGGGGCACTGAAGCTTTCTTT. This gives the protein CASSLRGGTEAFF.

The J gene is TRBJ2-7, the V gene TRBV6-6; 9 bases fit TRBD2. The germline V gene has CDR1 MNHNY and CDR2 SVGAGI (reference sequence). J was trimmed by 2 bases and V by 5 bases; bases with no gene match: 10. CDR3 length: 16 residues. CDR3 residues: CASSRLAARRAYEQYF. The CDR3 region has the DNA TGTGCCAGCAGTCGACTAGCGGCCCGACGAGCCTACGAGCAGTACTTC.

The CDR3 loop reads CASSLAATLGNTIYF. CDR3 nucleotide sequence: TGTGCCAGCAGCTTAGCGGCAACATTAGGAAACACCATATATTTT. The genes are TRBV7-2 and TRBJ1-3; no clear D gene. The CDR3 consists of 15 residues. Germline assignment: CDR1 SGHTA and CDR2 FQGNSA. V was cut by 0 bases and J by 4 bases, with 10 bases left in between.

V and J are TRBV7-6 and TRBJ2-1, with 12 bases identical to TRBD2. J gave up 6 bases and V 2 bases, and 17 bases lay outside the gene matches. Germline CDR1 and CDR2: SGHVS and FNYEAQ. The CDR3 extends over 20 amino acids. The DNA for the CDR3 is TGTGCCAGCAGCTTAATACCCCGACTAGCGGGAGTTCGTACGGTCAATGAGCAGTTCTTC. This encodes CASSLIPRLAGVRTVNEQFF.

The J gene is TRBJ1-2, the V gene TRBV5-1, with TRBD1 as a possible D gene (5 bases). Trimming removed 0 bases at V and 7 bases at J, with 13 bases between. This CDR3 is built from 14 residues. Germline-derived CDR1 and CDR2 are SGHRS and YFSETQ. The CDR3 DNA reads TGCGCCAGCAGCTTGGGATCAGGGTCGGGTGGCTACACCTTC. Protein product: CASSLGSGSGGYTF.

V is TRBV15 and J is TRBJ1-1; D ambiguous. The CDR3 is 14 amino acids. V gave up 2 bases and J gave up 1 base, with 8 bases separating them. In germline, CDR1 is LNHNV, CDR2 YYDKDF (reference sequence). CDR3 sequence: CATSRPGKNTEAFF. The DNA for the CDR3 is TGTGCCACCAGCAGACCCGGAAAGAACACTGAAGCTTTCTTT.

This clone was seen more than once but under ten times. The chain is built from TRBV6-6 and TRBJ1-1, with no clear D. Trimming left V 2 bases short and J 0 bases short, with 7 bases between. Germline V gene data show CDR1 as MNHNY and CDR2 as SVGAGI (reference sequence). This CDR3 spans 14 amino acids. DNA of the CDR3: TGTGCCAGCAGTTACGGCACAATGAACACTGAAGCTTTCTTT. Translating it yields CASSYGTMNTEAFF.

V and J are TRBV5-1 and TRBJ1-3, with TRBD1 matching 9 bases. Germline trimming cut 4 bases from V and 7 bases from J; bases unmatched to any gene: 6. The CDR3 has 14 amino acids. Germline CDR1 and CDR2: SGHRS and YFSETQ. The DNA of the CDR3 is TGCGCCAGCAGCCCGGACAGGGGAGGGAACACCATATATTTT. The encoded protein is CASSPDRGGNTIYF.

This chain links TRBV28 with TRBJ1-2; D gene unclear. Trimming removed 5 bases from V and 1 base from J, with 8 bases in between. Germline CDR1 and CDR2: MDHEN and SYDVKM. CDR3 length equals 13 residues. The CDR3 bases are TGTGCCAGCAGTCCCCAGATTAACTATGGCTACACCTTC. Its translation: CASSPQINYGYTF.

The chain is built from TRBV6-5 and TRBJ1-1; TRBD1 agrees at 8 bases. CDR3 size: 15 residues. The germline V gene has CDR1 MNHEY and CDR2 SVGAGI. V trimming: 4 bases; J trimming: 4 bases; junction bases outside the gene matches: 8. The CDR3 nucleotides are TGTGCCAGCAGTTCCTTGACAGGGGTAGGCACTGAAGCTTTCTTT. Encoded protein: CASSSLTGVGTEAFF.

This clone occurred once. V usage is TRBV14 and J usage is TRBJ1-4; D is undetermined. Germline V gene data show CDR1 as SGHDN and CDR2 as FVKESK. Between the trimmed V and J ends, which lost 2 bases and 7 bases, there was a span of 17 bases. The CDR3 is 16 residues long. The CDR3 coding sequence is TGTGCCAGCAGCCAACCGATCCTGGGCGTCTCTGAAAAACTGTTTTTT. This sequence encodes CASSQPILGVSEKLFF.

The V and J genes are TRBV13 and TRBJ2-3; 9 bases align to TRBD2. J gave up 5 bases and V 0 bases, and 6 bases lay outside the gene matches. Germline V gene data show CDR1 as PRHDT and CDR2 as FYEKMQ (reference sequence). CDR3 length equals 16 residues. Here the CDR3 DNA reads TGTGCCAGCAGCTTAGGGCTAGCGGGGAGGGGAGATACGCAGTATTTT. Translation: CASSLGLAGRGDTQYF. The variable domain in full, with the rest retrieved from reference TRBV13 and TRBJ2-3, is AAGVIQSPRHLIKEKRETATLKCYPIPRHDTVYWYQQGPGQDPQFLISFYEKMQSDKGSIPDRFSAQQFSDYHSELNMSSLELGDSALYFCASSLGLAGRGDTQYFGPGTRLTVL.

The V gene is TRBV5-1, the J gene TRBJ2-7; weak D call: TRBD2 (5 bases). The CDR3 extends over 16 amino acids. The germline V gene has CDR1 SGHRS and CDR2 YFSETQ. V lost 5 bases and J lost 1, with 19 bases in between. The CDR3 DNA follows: TGCGCCAGCAGGCTGGGGTTTGACGGGGAATCCTACGAGCAGTACTTC. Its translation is CASRLGFDGESYEQYF.

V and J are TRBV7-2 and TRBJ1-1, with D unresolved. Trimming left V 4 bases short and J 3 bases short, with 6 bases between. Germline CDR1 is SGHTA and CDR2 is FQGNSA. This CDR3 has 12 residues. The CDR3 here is CASSSSYTEAFF. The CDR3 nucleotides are TGTGCCAGCAGCTCGTCCTACACTGAAGCTTTCTTT.

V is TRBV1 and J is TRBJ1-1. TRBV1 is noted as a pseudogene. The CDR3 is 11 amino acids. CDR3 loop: CTSSQDTEAFF. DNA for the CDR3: TGCACCAGCAGCCAAGACACTGAAGCTTTCTTT.

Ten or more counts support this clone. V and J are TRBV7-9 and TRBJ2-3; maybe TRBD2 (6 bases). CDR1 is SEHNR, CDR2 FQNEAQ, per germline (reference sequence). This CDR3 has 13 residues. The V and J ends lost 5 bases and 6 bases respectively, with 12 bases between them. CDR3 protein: CASSPRLADTQYF. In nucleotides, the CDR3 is TGTGCCAGCAGCCCTCGGCTAGCGGATACGCAGTATTTT.

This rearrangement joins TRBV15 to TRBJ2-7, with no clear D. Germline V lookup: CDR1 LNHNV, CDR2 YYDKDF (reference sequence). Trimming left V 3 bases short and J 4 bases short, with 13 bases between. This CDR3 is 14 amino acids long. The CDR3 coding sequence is TGTGCCACCAGCAGTCTGAGAGGTCCATACGAGCAGTACTTC. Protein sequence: CATSSLRGPYEQYF.

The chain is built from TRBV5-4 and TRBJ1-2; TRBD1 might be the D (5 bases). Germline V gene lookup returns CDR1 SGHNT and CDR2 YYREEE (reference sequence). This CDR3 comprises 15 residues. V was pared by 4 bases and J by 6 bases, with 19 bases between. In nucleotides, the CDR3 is TGTGCCAGCAGCCCCTCTACGTCGGGGCTTGATGGCTACACCTTC. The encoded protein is CASSPSTSGLDGYTF.

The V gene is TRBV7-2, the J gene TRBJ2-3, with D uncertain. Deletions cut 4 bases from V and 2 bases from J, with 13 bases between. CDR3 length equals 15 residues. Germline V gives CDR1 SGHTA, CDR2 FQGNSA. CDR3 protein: CASSSAARFTDTQYF. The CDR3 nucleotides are TGTGCCAGCAGCTCGGCCGCCAGATTCACAGATACGCAGTATTTT.

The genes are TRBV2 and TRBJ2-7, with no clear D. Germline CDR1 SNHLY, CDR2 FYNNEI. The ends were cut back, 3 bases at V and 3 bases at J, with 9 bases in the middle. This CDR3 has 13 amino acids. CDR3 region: CASSDGNDYEQYF. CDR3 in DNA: TGTGCCAGCAGTGATGGGAACGACTACGAGCAGTACTTC.

CDR3 amino acids: CASSQGVWGLNEQFF. CDR3 in DNA: TGTGCCAGCAGCCAGGGGGTTTGGGGCCTAAATGAGCAGTTCTTC. This chain uses TRBV4-2 with TRBJ2-1; possibly TRBD1 or TRBD2 for D (5 bases each). CDR3 length equals 15 residues. Germline CDR1 LGHNA, CDR2 YNFKEQ. V lost 3 bases and J lost 7, with 16 bases in between.

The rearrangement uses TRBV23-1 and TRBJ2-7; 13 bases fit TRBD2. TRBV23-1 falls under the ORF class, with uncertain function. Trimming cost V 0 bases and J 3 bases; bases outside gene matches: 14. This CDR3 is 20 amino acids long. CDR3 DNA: TGCGCCAGCAGTCAATCGAGGAAACCGGGACTAGCGGGGTTCAGCTACGAGCAGTACTTC. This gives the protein CASSQSRKPGLAGFSYEQYF.

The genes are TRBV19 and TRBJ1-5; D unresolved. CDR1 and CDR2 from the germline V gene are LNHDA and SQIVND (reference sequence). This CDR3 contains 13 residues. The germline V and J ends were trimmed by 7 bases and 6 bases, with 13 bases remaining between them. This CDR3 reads CASNEGLSQPQHF. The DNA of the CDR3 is TGTGCCAGTAATGAGGGTTTGAGTCAGCCCCAGCATTTT.

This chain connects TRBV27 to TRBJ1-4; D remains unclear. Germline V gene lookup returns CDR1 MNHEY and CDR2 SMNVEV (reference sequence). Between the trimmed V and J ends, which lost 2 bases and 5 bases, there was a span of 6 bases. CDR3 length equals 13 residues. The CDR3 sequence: CASSLQENEKLFF. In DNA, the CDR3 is TGTGCCAGCAGTTTACAGGAGAATGAAAAACTGTTTTTT.

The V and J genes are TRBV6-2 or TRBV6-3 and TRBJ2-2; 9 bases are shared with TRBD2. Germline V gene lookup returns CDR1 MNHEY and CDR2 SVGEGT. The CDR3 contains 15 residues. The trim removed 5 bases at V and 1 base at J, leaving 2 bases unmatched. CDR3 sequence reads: CASSRLAENTGELFF. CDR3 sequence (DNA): TGTGCCAGCAGTAGACTAGCGGAGAACACCGGGGAGCTGTTTTTT.

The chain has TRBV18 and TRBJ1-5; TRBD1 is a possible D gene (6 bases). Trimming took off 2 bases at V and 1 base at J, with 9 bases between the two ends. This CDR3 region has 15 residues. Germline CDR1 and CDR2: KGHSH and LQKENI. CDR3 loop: CASSPMGASNQPQHF. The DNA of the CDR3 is TGTGCCAGCTCACCAATGGGGGCGAGCAATCAGCCCCAGCATTTT.

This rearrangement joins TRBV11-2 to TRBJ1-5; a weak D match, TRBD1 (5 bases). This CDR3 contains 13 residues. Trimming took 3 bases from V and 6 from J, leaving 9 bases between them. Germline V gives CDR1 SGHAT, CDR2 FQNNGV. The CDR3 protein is CASSFVRGQPQHF. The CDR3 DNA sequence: TGTGCCAGCAGCTTTGTAAGGGGTCAGCCCCAGCATTTT.

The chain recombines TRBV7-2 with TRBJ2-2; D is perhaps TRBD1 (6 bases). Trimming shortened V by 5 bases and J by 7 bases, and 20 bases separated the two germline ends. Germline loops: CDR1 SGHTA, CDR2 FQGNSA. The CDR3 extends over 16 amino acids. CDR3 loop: CASSDTGYRVGGELFF. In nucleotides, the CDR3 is TGTGCCAGCAGCGATACAGGGTATCGGGTGGGCGGGGAGCTGTTTTTT.